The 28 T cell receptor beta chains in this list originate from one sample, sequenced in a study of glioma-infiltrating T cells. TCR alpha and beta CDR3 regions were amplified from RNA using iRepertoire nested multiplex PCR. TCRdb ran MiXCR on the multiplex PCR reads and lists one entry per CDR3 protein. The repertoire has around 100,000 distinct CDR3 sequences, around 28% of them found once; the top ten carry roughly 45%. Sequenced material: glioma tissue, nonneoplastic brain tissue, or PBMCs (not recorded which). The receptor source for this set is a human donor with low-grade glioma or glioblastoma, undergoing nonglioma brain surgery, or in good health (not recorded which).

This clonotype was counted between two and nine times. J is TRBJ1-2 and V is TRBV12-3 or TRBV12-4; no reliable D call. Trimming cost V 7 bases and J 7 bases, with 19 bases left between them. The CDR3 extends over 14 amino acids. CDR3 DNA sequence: TGTGCCAGCACCCACGCCCTGTTGTCGATTGGCTACACCTTC. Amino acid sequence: CASTHALLSIGYTF.

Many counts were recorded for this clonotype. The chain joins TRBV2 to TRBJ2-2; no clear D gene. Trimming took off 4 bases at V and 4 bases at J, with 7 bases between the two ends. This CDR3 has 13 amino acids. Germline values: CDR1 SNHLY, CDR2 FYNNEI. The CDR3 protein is CASSGQRTGELFF. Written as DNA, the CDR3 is TGTGCCAGCAGTGGGCAGCGCACCGGGGAGCTGTTTTTT. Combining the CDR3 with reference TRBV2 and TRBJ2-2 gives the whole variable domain EPEVTQTPSHQVTQMGQEVILRCVPISNHLYFYWYRQILGQKVEFLVSFYNNEISEKSEIFDDQFSVERPDGSNFTLKIRSTKLEDSAMYFCASSGQRTGELFFGEGSRLTVL.

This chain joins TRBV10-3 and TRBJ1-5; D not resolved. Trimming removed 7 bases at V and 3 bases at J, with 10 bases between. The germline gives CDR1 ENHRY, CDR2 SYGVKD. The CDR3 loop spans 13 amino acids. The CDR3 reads CAINTEFNQPQHF. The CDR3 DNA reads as TGTGCCATCAACACGGAATTCAATCAGCCCCAGCATTTT.

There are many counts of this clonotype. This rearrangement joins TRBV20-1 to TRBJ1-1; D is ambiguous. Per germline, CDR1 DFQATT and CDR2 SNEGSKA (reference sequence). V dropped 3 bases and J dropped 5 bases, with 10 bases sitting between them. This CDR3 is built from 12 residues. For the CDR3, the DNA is TGCAGTGCTAGTCTCCGGGAGACTGAAGCTTTCTTT. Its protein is CSASLRETEAFF.

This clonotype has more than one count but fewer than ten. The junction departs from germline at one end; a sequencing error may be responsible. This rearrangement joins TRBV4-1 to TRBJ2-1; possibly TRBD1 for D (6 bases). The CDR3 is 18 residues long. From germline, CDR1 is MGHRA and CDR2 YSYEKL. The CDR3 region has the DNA TGCGCCAGCAGCCAAGATGAGTTTACAGGGCTCTACAATTCACCCCTCCACTTC. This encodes CASSQDEFTGLYNSPLHF.

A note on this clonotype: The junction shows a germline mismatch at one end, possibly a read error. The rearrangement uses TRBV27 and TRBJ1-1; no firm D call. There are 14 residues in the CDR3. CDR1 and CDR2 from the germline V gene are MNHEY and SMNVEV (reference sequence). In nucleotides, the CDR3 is TGTGCCGGCAGTCTAAGGTCAGGAAACACTGAAGCTCTCTTT. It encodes CAGSLRSGNTEALF.

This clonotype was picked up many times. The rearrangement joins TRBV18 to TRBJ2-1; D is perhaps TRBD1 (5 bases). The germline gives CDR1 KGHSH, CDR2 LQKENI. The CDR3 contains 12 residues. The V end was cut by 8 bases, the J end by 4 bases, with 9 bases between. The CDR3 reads CASQRQYNEQFF. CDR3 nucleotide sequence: TGTGCCAGCCAACGACAGTACAATGAGCAGTTCTTC.

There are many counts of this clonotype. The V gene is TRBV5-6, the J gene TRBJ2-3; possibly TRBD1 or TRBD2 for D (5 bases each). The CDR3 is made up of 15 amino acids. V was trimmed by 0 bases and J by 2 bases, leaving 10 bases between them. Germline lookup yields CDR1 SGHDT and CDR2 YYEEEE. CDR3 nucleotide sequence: TGTGCCAGCAGCTTGGTGAGGGGAGTCACAGATACGCAGTATTTT. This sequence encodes CASSLVRGVTDTQYF.

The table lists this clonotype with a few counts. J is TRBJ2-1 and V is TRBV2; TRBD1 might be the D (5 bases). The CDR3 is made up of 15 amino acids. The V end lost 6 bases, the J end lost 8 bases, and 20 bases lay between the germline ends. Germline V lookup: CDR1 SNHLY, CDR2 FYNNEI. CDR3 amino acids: CASSRRVRGLDEQFF. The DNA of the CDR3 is TGTGCCAGCAGCCGCAGGGTAAGGGGTTTAGATGAGCAGTTCTTC. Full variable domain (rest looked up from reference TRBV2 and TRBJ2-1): EPEVTQTPSHQVTQMGQEVILRCVPISNHLYFYWYRQILGQKVEFLVSFYNNEISEKSEIFDDQFSVERPDGSNFTLKIRSTKLEDSAMYFCASSRRVRGLDEQFFGPGTRLTVL.

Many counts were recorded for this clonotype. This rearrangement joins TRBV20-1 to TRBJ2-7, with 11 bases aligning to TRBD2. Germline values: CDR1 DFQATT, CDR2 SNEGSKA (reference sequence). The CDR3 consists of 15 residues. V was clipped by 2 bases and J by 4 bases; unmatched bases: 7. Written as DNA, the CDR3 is TGCAGTGCTAGACAGGGACTAGCGGTCCTGTACGAGCAGTACTTC. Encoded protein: CSARQGLAVLYEQYF.

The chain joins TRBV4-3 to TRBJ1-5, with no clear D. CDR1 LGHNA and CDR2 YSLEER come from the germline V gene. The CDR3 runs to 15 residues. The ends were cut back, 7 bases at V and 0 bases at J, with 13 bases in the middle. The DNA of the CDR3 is TGCGCCAGCAAACTAAGGACGAATAGCAATCAGCCCCAGCATTTT. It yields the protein CASKLRTNSNQPQHF.

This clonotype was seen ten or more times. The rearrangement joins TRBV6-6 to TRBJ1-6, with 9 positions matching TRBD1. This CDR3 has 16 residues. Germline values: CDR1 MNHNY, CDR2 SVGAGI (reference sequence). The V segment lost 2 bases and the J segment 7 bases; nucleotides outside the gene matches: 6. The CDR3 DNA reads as TGTGCCAGCAGTTACACCGCCGGGACAGGGAATTCACCCCTCCACTTT. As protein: CASSYTAGTGNSPLHF.

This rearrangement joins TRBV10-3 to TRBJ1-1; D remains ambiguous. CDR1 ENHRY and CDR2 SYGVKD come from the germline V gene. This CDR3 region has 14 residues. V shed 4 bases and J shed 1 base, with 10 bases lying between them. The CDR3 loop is CAISGRAGNTEAFF. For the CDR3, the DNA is TGTGCCATCAGTGGCCGGGCAGGGAACACTGAAGCTTTCTTT.

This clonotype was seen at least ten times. DNA of the CDR3: TGCAGTGCTCCAAACTTAGACTCCGTTGGCCTCGGCGATGAGCAGTTCTTC. This encodes CSAPNLDSVGLGDEQFF. This chain uses TRBV20-1 with TRBJ2-1; no firm D call. The CDR3 consists of 17 residues. Germline V gene lookup returns CDR1 DFQATT and CDR2 SNEGSKA (reference sequence). Trimming removed 5 bases from V and 8 bases from J, with 28 bases in between.

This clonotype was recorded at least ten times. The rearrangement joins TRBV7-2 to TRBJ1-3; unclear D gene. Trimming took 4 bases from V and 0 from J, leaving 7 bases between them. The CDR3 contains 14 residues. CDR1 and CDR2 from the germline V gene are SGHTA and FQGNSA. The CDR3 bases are TGTGCCAGCAGCTACTCCGACTCTGGAAACACCATATATTTT. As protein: CASSYSDSGNTIYF.

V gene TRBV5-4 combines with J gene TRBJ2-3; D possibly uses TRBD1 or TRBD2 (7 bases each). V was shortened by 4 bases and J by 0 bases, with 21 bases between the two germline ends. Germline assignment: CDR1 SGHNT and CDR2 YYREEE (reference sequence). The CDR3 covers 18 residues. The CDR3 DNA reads TGTGCCAGCAGCCTAGGGGGAGGGGGCTCCCCTAGCACAGATACGCAGTATTTT. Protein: CASSLGGGGSPSTDTQYF.

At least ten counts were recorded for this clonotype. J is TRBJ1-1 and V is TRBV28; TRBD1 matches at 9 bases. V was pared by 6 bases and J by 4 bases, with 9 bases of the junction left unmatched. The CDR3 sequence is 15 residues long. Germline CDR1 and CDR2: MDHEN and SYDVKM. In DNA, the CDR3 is TGTGCCAGCAGCTTAACCGGGACAGGGTCCACTGAAGCTTTCTTT. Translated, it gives CASSLTGTGSTEAFF.

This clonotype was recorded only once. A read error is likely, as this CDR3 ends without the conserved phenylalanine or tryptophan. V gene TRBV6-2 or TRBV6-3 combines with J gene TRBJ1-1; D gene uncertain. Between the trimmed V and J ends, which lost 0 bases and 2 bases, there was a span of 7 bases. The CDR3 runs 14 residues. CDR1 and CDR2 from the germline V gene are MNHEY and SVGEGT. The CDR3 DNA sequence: TGTGCCAGCAGTTACTCCACGGGAAACACTGAAGCTTTCTCT. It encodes CASSYSTGNTEAFS.

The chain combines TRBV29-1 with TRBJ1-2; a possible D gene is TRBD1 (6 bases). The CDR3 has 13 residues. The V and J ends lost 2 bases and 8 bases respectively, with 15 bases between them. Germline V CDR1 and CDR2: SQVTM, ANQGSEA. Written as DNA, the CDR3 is TGCAGCGTTGAAAATAACGGACAGTCGGGCTACACCTTC. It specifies CSVENNGQSGYTF.

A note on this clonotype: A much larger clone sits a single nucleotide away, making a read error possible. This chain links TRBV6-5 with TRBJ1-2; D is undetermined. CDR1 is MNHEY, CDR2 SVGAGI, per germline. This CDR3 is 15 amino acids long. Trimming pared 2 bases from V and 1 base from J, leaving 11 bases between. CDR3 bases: TGTGCCAGCAGTTACAGGACCACTCTTAACTATGGCTACACCTTC. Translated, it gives CASSYRTTLNYGYTF.

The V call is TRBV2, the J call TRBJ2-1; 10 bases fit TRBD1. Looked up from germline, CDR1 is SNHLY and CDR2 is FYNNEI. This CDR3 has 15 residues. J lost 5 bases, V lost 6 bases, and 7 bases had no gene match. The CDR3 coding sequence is TGTGCCAGCAGAGGGGACAGGGGTAAAAACAATGAGCAGTTCTTC. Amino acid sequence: CASRGDRGKNNEQFF.

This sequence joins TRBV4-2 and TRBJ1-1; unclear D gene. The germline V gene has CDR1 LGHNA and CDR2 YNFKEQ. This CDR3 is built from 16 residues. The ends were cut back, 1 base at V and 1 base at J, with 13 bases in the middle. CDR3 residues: CASSQVVGPGNTEAFF. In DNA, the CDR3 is TGTGCCAGCAGCCAAGTGGTCGGGCCCGGGAACACTGAAGCTTTCTTT.

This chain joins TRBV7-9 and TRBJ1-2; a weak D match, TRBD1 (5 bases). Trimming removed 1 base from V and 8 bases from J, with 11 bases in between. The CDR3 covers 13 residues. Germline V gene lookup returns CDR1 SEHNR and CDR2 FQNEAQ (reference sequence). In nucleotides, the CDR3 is TGTGCCAGCAGCTTAGGTGGGGGAGGCGGCTACACCTTC. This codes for CASSLGGGGGYTF.

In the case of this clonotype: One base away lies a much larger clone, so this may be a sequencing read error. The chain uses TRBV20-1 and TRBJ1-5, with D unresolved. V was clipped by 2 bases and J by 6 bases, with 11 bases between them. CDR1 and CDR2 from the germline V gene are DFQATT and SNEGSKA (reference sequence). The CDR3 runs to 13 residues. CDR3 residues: CSARYGGGQPQHF. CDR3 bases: TGCAGTGCTAGATATGGCGGAGGTCAGCCCCAGCATTTT.

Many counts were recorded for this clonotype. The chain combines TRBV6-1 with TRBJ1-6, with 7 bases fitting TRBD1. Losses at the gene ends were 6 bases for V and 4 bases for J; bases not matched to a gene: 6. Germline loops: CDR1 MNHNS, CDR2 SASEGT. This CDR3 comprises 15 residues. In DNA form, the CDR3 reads TGTGCCAGCAGATCGGGACAGAAGTATAATTCACCCCTCCACTTT. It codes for CASRSGQKYNSPLHF.

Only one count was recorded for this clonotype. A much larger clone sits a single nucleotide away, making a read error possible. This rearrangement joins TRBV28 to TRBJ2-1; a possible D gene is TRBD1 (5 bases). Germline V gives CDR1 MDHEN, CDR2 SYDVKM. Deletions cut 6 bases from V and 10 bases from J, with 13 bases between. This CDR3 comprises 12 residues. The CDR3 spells CASRMSAGEQFF. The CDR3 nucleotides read TGTGCCAGCAGAATGAGTGCAGGGGAGCAGTTCTTC.

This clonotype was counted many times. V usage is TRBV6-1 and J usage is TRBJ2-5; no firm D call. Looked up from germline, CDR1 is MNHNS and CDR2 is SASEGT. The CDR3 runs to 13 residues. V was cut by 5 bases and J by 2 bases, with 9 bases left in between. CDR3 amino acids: CASSIGPQETQYF. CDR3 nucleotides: TGTGCCAGCAGTATCGGACCGCAAGAGACCCAGTACTTC.

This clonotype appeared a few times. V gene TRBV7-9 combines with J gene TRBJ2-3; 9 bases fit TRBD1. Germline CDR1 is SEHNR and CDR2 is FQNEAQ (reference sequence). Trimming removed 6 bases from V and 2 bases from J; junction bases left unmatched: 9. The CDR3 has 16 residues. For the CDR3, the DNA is TGTGCCAGCAGATTACCGGGACAGGGCCACACAGATACGCAGTATTTT. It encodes CASRLPGQGHTDTQYF.